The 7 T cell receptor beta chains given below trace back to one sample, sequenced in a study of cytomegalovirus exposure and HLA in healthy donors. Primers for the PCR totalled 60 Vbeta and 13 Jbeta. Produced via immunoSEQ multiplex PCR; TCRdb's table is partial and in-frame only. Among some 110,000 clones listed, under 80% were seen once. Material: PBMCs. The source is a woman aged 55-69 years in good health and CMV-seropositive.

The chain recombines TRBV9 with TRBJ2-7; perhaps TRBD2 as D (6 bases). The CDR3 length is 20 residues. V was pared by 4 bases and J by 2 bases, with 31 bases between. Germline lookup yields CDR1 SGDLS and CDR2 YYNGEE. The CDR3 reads CASSPKKGLVKNERTYEQYF. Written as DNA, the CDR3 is TGTGCCAGCAGCCCTAAGAAGGGACTTGTTAAAAACGAACGAACCTACGAGCAGTACTTC.

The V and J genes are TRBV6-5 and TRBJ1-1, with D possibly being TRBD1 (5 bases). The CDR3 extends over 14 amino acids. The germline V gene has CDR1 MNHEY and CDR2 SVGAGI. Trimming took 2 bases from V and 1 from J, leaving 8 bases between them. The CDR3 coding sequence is TGTGCCAGCAGTTACCCCGGACAGAACACTGAAGCTTTCTTT. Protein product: CASSYPGQNTEAFF.

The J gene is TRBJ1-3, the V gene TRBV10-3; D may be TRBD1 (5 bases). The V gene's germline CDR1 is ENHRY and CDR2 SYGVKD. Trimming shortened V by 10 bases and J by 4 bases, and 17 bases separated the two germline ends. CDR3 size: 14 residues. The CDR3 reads CATGATEKGNTIYF. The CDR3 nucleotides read TGTGCCACTGGAGCGACAGAGAAGGGAAACACCATATATTTT.

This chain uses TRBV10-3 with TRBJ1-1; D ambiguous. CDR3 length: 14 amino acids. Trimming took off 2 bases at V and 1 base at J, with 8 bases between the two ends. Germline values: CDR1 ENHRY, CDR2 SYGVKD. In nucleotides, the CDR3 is TGTGCCATCAGTGAGAGCAGGCCGAACACTGAAGCTTTCTTT. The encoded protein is CAISESRPNTEAFF.

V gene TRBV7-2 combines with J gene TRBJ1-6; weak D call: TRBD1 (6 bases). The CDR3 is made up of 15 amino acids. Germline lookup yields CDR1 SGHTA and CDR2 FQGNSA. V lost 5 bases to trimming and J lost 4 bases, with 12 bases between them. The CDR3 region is CASSPPGHYNSPLHF. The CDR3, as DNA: TGTGCCAGCAGCCCGCCGGGACATTATAATTCACCCCTCCACTTT. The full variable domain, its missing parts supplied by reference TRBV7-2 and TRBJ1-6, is GAGVSQSPSNKVTEKGKDVELRCDPISGHTALYWYRQSLGQGLEFLIYFQGNSAPDKSGLPSDRFSAERTGGSVSTLTIQRTQQEDSAVYLCASSPPGHYNSPLHFGNGTRLTVT.

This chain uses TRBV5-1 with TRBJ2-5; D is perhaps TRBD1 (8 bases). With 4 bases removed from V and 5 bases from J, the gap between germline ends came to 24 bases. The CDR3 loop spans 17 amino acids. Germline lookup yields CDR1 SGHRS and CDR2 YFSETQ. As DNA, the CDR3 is TGCGCCAGCAGCCACTCGACAGGGGTCGGGACTACGGAGACCCAGTACTTC. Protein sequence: CASSHSTGVGTTETQYF. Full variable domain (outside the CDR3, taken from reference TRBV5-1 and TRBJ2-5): KAGVTQTPRYLIKTRGQQVTLSCSPISGHRSVSWYQQTPGQGLQFLFEYFSETQRNKGNFPGRFSGRQFSNSRSEMNVSTLELGDSALYLCASSHSTGVGTTETQYFGPGTRLLVL.

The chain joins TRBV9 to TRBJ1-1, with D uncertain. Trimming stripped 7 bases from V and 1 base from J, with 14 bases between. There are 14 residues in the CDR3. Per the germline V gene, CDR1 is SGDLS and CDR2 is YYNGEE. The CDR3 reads CASSSGTANTEAFF. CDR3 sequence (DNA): TGTGCCAGCTCGTCTGGAACAGCGAACACTGAAGCTTTCTTT.